This T cell receptor (beta chain) derives from a study of blood T cell repertoires in COVID-19. The Seattle patients joined while their infection was active and were tracked longitudinally afterward. The data were produced by immunoSEQ multiplex PCR, yet TCRdb's version contains in-frame clones alone and is incomplete. The repertoire holds about 370,000 clones, with over 75% as singletons. On this clone itself: The same CDR3 can be traced to other DNA sequences in this sample.

Trimming took 3 bases from V and 7 from J; bases not matched to a gene: 2. CDR1 and CDR2 from the germline V gene are MNHNS and SASEGT. The CDR3 sequence is 14 residues long. The sequence came from a woman in her thirties with COVID-19, enrolled during active disease. The sample consisted of peripheral blood. The V gene is TRBV6-1, the J gene TRBJ1-6; 8 bases are a match to TRBD1. CDR3 nucleotide sequence: TGTGCCAGCAGTGATCGACAGGGGAATTCACCCCTCCACTTT. It is translated as CASSDRQGNSPLHF.